Presented here are 7 T cell receptor beta chains from one specimen sequenced in a study of cytomegalovirus exposure and HLA in healthy donors. PCR primers comprised 60 Vbeta and 13 Jbeta primers. Profiled with immunoSEQ multiplex PCR; TCRdb holds only in-frame clones, not every one. The table includes 100,000 to 150,000 clones, approximately 80% detected once. Sequencing was carried out using PBMCs. The receptors stem from a man aged 18 to 29 in good health and CMV-seronegative.

In its sample, this clone was seen once. The rearrangement joins TRBV28 to TRBJ1-5; TRBD1 agrees at 8 bases. Germline V gene sequence: CDR1 MDHEN, CDR2 SYDVKM. The CDR3 extends over 15 amino acids. With 11 bases clipped from V and 2 bases from J, the junction kept 11 bases outside the gene matches. Written as DNA, the CDR3 is TGTGCCGCTACCGTGGACAGGGCTGGCAATCAGCCCCAGCATTTT. Protein: CAATVDRAGNQPQHF.

V is TRBV28 and J is TRBJ2-1; the match to TRBD1 covers 8 bases. V was clipped by 5 bases and J by 12 bases; unmatched bases: 6. Germline V gene sequence: CDR1 MDHEN, CDR2 SYDVKM. The CDR3 is 12 residues long. CDR3 sequence (DNA): TGTGCCAGCAGTCGTGGGACAGGAACGCAGTTCTTC. Translation: CASSRGTGTQFF.

The CDR3 region is CAIKTADTQYF. CDR3 nucleotide sequence: TGTGCCATCAAGACAGCAGATACGCAGTATTTT. This chain joins TRBV10-3 and TRBJ2-3; TRBD1 is a possible D gene (5 bases). The CDR3 runs to 11 residues. Germline lookup yields CDR1 ENHRY and CDR2 SYGVKD. V dropped 7 bases and J dropped 4 bases, with 6 bases sitting between them.

V is TRBV7-2 and J is TRBJ1-6; D unclear. Germline lookup yields CDR1 SGHTA and CDR2 FQGNSA. V lost 3 bases and J lost 7, with 7 bases in between. The CDR3 covers 13 residues. The CDR3: CASSFGANSPLHF. The CDR3 DNA follows: TGTGCCAGCAGCTTTGGAGCCAATTCACCCCTCCACTTT.

The V and J genes are TRBV5-1 and TRBJ1-6; 8 bases agree with TRBD1. The germline V gene encodes CDR1 SGHRS and CDR2 YFSETQ. The CDR3 spans 16 residues. V lost 0 bases and J lost 6; bases outside the gene matches: 5. The CDR3 DNA reads TGCGCCAGCAGCTTGGCTGTGACAGGGGCTAATTCACCCCTCCACTTT. Its protein product is CASSLAVTGANSPLHF. Looking up the rest from reference TRBV5-1 and TRBJ1-6 gives the full variable domain: KAGVTQTPRYLIKTRGQQVTLSCSPISGHRSVSWYQQTPGQGLQFLFEYFSETQRNKGNFPGRFSGRQFSNSRSEMNVSTLELGDSALYLCASSLAVTGANSPLHFGNGTRLTVT.

This clone occurred a few times. This sequence joins TRBV29-1 and TRBJ1-2; D is uncertain. Trimming took off 6 bases at V and 3 bases at J, with 11 bases between the two ends. Germline CDR1 SQVTM, CDR2 ANQGSEA. The CDR3 has 12 residues. Here the CDR3 reads CSVVNNYYGYTF. The CDR3, as DNA: TGCAGCGTCGTGAATAACTACTATGGCTACACCTTC.

This rearrangement joins TRBV2 to TRBJ2-3, with 11 bases aligning to TRBD2. From germline, CDR1 is SNHLY and CDR2 FYNNEI. The CDR3 totals 16 residues. Trimming removed 6 bases from V and 0 bases from J; junction bases left unmatched: 5. The CDR3 reads CASSVLAGASTDTQYF. Written as DNA, the CDR3 is TGTGCCAGCAGCGTACTAGCGGGAGCCAGCACAGATACGCAGTATTTT.